A selection of T cell receptor beta chains follows, all from one sample in a study of OX40 agonist ivuxolimab in advanced cancers. Assay used: immunoSEQ multiplex PCR; TCRdb lists only in-frame clones, some missing. The data show around 19,000 clones, approximately 81% seen once. Source: CD4+ or CD8+ T cells sorted from blood, taken in a trial of the OX40 agonist ivuxolimab. The receptors derive from an adult with an advanced solid tumor such as melanoma, head and neck, liver or kidney cancer. The CDR3 runs from the conserved cysteine through the conserved F or W. A D gene is named only where the DNA matches it firmly. Size values are once, few and many counts, or a class for expanded clones, and some rows have none.

TRBV7-6	.	TRBJ1-2	.	TGTGCCAGCAGCTTCGGCGGGGGGCGAAGAGGCTACACCTTC	CASSFGGGRRGYTF
TRBV19	.	TRBJ2-1	.	TGTGCCAGTAGTCGTAGCGGAGGCTCCTACAATGAGCAGTTCTTC	CASSRSGGSYNEQFF
TRBV18	medium-sized	TRBJ2-4	.	TGTGCCAGCTCACCAACTGAAGCCAAAAACATTCAGTACTTC	CASSPTEAKNIQYF
TRBV5-1	.	TRBJ2-3	.	TGCGCCAGCAGCGGGATCCCAGATACGCAGTATTTT	CASSGIPDTQYF
TRBV7-3	.	TRBJ2-7	.	TGTGCCAGCAGCTTGCCTCACTCGACCGGGACGTTATCTGTCTACGAGCAGTACTTC	CASSLPHSTGTLSVYEQYF
TRBV27	medium-sized	TRBJ1-5	TRBD1	TGTGCCAGCAGGACAGGGGGCGGTCAGCCCCAGCATTTT	CASRTGGGQPQHF
TRBV30	few	TRBJ1-2	TRBD1	TGTGCCTGGACAAAGGGGGCGCAGGGCTACACCTTC	CAWTKGAQGYTF
TRBV28	.	TRBJ1-4	.	TGTGCCAGCAGTTTTGGACCAGGAGGAGAAAAACTGTTTTTT	CASSFGPGGEKLFF
TRBV6-5	.	TRBJ2-3	TRBD2	TGTGCCAGCAGCGGGACTACCAGCCCCACAGATACGCAGTATTTT	CASSGTTSPTDTQYF
TRBV9	.	TRBJ2-2	TRBD2	TGTGCCAGCAAGCGGGGGGCCGGGGAGCTGTTTTTT	CASKRGAGELFF
TRBV9	.	TRBJ2-3	.	TGTGCCAGCAGCGTCGTGCACCACGGGGGGCGGGATACGCAGTATTTT	CASSVVHHGGRDTQYF
TRBV27	.	TRBJ1-2	.	TGTGCCAGCAGTTTGTTTCCGGACTCTAACTATGGCTACACCTTC	CASSLFPDSNYGYTF
TRBV11-2	.	TRBJ2-5	.	TGTGCCAGCAGCTACGGTTCCCAACTCCAAGAGACCCAGTACTTC	CASSYGSQLQETQYF
TRBV27	once	TRBJ2-3	TRBD2	TGTGCCAGCAGTTTTCTAGCGGGCAGCACAGATACGCAGTATTTT	CASSFLAGSTDTQYF
TRBV30	.	TRBJ1-2	.	TGTGCCTGGAGTGGACTCAACTATGGCTACACCTTC	CAWSGLNYGYTF
TRBV19	.	TRBJ1-2	.	TGTGCCAGTAGTATCGGACCTAATGGCTACACCTTC	CASSIGPNGYTF
TRBV27	.	TRBJ2-3	.	TGTGCCAGCAGTTCCCCGTGGCTGGGCGTTGGCACAGATACGCAGTATTTT	CASSSPWLGVGTDTQYF
TRBV29-1	.	TRBJ2-7	.	TGCAGCGTTGTGGGCGATTACTCCTACGAGCAGTACTTC	CSVVGDYSYEQYF
TRBV21-1	.	TRBJ1-3	.	TGTGCCAGCAGCAGCGCCATCCTGTATTTT	CASSSAILYF
TRBV27	.	TRBJ1-1	.	TGTGCCAGCAGGCCGCTGGGGGCGGAGATAATGGCTTTCTTT	CASRPLGAEIMAFF
TRBV27	.	TRBJ1-5	.	TGTGCCAGCAGTTTAGGAGGATTTAGCAATCAGCCCCAGCATTTT	CASSLGGFSNQPQHF
TRBV15	.	TRBJ2-7	TRBD1	TGTGCCACCAGCAGGGACAGGCAGTACGAGCAGTACTTC	CATSRDRQYEQYF
TRBV5-1	.	TRBJ1-5	.	TGCGCCAGCAGCTTGAGCTCAGTCTATAGCAATCAGCCCCAGCATTTT	CASSLSSVYSNQPQHF
TRBV2	.	TRBJ2-7	.	TGTGCCAGCAGTGAAGGGGGGAGCTACGAGCAGTACTTC	CASSEGGSYEQYF
TRBV11-3	medium-sized	TRBJ2-7	.	TGTGCCAGCAGCATCCAGGGCTCCTACGAGCAGTACTTC	CASSIQGSYEQYF
TRBV11-2	.	TRBJ2-7	.	TGTGCCAGCAGCTTGGGGGGAACCTACGAGCAGTACTTC	CASSLGGTYEQYF
TRBV7-9	.	TRBJ1-3	.	TGTGCCAGCAGCTTAGATGTTCAGAGCTCTGGAAACACCATATATTTT	CASSLDVQSSGNTIYF
TRBV29-1	.	TRBJ1-3	TRBD1	TGCAGCGCCGGGACAGGGGATAACACCATATATTTT	CSAGTGDNTIYF
TRBV11-2	once	TRBJ2-7	.	TGTGCCAGCAGCCCTACACTCTCCGCAGACGAGCAGTACTTC	CASSPTLSADEQYF
TRBV6-6	.	TRBJ2-7	.	TGTGCCAGCAGTTACGGCAGCTCCGGAGAATCCTACGAGCAGTACTTC	CASSYGSSGESYEQYF
TRBV10-2	.	TRBJ2-7	.	TGCGCCAGCAGTACCAGTTGGGAGCAGTACTTC	CASSTSWEQYF
TRBV10-2	.	TRBJ1-2	.	TGCGCCAGCAGTGATAGGGGGGGCTACACCTTC	CASSDRGGYTF
TRBV30	.	TRBJ1-5	.	TGTGCCTGGAGTGACCCTAGGGCGTCTCAGCCCCAGCATTTT	CAWSDPRASQPQHF
TRBV2	many	TRBJ1-1	.	TGTGCCAGCAGTGATTTGGTCACGAACACTGAAGCTTTCTTT	CASSDLVTNTEAFF
TRBV10-2	.	TRBJ1-1	.	TGCGCCAGCAGCCTAGGAGGCGACACTGAAGCTTTCTTT	CASSLGGDTEAFF
TRBV6-1	once	TRBJ2-5	.	TGTGCCAGCAGGACAGACTCCCAAGAGACCCAGTACTTC	CASRTDSQETQYF
TRBV27	.	TRBJ2-1	TRBD1	TGTGCCAGCAGTTTCGTCCTCGGACAGGTCGGTGAGCAGTTCTTC	CASSFVLGQVGEQFF
TRBV27	.	TRBJ1-6	.	TGTGCCAGCAGTTTATTATCGGGATCACCCCTCCACTTT	CASSLLSGSPLHF
TRBV4-1	.	TRBJ1-2	TRBD1	TGCGCCAGCAGCCAAGCTGGGCAGGGGGGCGATCGTGGCTACACCTTC	CASSQAGQGGDRGYTF